This TCR beta chain derives from a study of Ad26.COV2.S vaccination and SARS-CoV-2 variants. Study observations and caveats: Post-vaccination spike-specific CD8+ and CD4+ T cell responses reportedly had substantial breadth. Analyses of TCR breadth and depth may have underestimated total T cell responses. The study found similar non-spike TCR breadth in vaccine and placebo recipients.

Clones were read by immunoSEQ multiplex PCR, and TCRdb kept only the in-frame ones, dropping some. The table shows approximately 420,000 clones, with 70% to 90% occurring only once. Notes on this clone: Its antigen is unknown.

After removal of 5 bases from V and 6 bases from J, the junction contained 9 bases not matched to a gene. CDR1 and CDR2 from the germline V gene are MNHEY and SMNVEV (reference sequence). This CDR3 has 16 amino acids. Treatment described: roughly 19 received Ad26.COV2.S at low or high dose, single or two shots; a few received placebo; per-sample allocation not given. Day 63 after the first vaccine or placebo injection was the time point for sampling. The source is a person aged 18-65 years who received the Ad26.COV2.S COVID-19 vaccine or a placebo. The sequencing used peripheral blood, collected in a trial of Ad26.COV2.S vaccine versus placebo. This rearrangement joins TRBV27 to TRBJ2-2; 10 bases align to TRBD1. CDR3 sequence (DNA): TGTGCCAGCAGTCAAGGGGGACAGGGGATATCCGGGGAGCTGTTTTTT. As protein: CASSQGGQGISGELFF.